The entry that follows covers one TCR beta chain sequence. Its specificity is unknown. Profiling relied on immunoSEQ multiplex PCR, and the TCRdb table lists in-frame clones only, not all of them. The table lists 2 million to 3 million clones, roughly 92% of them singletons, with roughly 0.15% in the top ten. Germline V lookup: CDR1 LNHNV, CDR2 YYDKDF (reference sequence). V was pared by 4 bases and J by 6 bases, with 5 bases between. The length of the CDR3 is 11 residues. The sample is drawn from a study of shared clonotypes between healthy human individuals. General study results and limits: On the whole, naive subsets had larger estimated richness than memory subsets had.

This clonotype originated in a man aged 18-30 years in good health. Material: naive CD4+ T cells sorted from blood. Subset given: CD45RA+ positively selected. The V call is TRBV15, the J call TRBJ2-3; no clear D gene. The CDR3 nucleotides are TGTGCCACCAGCATTGCGGATACGCAGTATTTT. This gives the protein CATSIADTQYF.